One and the same sample provided the 16 T cell receptor beta chains below, sequenced in a study of CD8+CD57+ T cells in acquired aplastic anemia. CD8+CD57+ cell expansion had been shown by flow cytometry in patients chosen for sequencing. The template used for profiling TCR beta VDJ and CDR3 was genomic DNA. MiXCR, applied by TCRdb to the reads, yields one record per CDR3 protein. The sample includes a few hundred thousand distinct CDR3 sequences, less than 35% of them seen just once. Sequencing input: sorted CD4+, CD8+, or CD8+CD57+ T cells (not recorded which) from PBMCs. Receptors were obtained from a human donor with aplastic anemia.

This clonotype was seen only a few times. V is TRBV4-2 and J is TRBJ2-7; no definite D call. The CDR3 loop spans 13 amino acids. Germline lookup yields CDR1 LGHNA and CDR2 YNFKEQ. Trimming took off 1 base at V and 6 bases at J, with 10 bases between the two ends. In nucleotides, the CDR3 is TGTGCCAGCAGCCAAGGAGGAGAGAGCGAGCAGTACTTC. Amino acid sequence: CASSQGGESEQYF.

The V and J genes are TRBV15 and TRBJ2-7, with 10 bases aligning to TRBD1. The CDR3 length is 14 residues. Germline V gene lookup returns CDR1 LNHNV and CDR2 YYDKDF (reference sequence). The junction had 4 bases not matched to a gene; V was cut back by 2 bases and J by 6 bases. The CDR3 region is CATSRSRDRGEQYF. Here the CDR3 DNA reads TGTGCCACCAGCAGATCACGGGACAGGGGCGAGCAGTACTTC.

The chain combines TRBV6-5 with TRBJ2-7; D is perhaps TRBD1 (6 bases). V lost 0 bases to trimming and J lost 2 bases, with 14 bases between them. CDR1 MNHEY and CDR2 SVGAGI come from the germline V gene. CDR3 length equals 16 residues. The CDR3 spells CASSYSMGAGPYEQYF. DNA of the CDR3: TGTGCCAGCAGTTACTCGATGGGGGCAGGTCCCTACGAGCAGTACTTC.

This clonotype appeared a few times. The chain combines TRBV20-1 with TRBJ2-1; tentative D call: TRBD1 (6 bases). The CDR3 runs to 12 residues. CDR1 and CDR2 from the germline V gene are DFQATT and SNEGSKA (reference sequence). V lost 2 bases to trimming and J lost 9 bases, with 11 bases between them. The CDR3 DNA follows: TGCAGTGCTAGACCCCCAGGGGCTGAGCAGTTCTTC. Its translation: CSARPPGAEQFF.

The gene calls are TRBV9 and TRBJ2-3; D ambiguous. The CDR3 totals 12 residues. Germline V gene sequence: CDR1 SGDLS, CDR2 YYNGEE. V lost 4 bases and J lost 3, with 6 bases in between. CDR3 protein: CASSTQTDTQYF. CDR3 nucleotides: TGTGCCAGCAGCACTCAGACAGATACGCAGTATTTT.

Only a few counts were recorded for this clonotype. The rearrangement joins TRBV12-3 or TRBV12-4 to TRBJ1-3; no clear D gene. V shed 5 bases and J shed 0 bases, with 11 bases lying between them. CDR3 size: 15 residues. The CDR3 DNA follows: TGTGCCAGCAGTCGTGACCCACTCTCTGGAAACACCATATATTTT. Its translation: CASSRDPLSGNTIYF.

Comments on this clonotype: A much bigger clone sits one base away, suggesting this may be a read error. The chain joins TRBV7-3 to TRBJ1-2; maybe TRBD1 (5 bases). This CDR3 has 15 residues. Trimming cost V 6 bases and J 3 bases, with 17 bases left between them. CDR1 and CDR2 from the germline V gene are SGHTA and FQGTGA. CDR3 protein: CASSRHQGGYYGYTF. CDR3 nucleotide sequence: TGTGCCAGCAGTAGACATCAGGGAGGGTACTATGGCTACACCTTC. The entire variable domain, with the rest obtained from reference TRBV7-3 and TRBJ1-2, is as follows: GAGVSQTPSNKVTEKGKYVELRCDPISGHTALYWYRQSLGQGPEFLIYFQGTGAADDSGLPNDRFFAVRPEGSVSTLKIQRTERGDSAVYLCASSRHQGGYYGYTFGSGTRLTVV.

This clonotype was picked up many times. The chain links TRBV29-1 to TRBJ1-1, with 10 bases fitting TRBD1. The J segment lost 4 bases and the V segment lost 1 base, leaving 6 bases of the junction unmatched. CDR1 SQVTM and CDR2 ANQGSEA come from the germline V gene. The CDR3 is 15 amino acids. The CDR3 DNA follows: TGCAGCGTTGAAGTCGTGACAGGGGGCACCACTGAAGCTTTCTTT. This codes for CSVEVVTGGTTEAFF.

With respect to this clonotype: Given the absence of the conserved phenylalanine or tryptophan at the CDR3 end, a read error is likely. The V gene is TRBV4-1, the J gene TRBJ2-7, with unresolved D. Trimming cost V 1 base and J 4 bases, with 11 bases left between them. This CDR3 is 14 amino acids long. Germline V lookup: CDR1 MGHRA, CDR2 YSYEKL. In nucleotides, the CDR3 is TGCGCCAGCAGCCAAGCTAGTACCAATTACGAGCAGTACCTC. This sequence encodes CASSQASTNYEQYL.

This clonotype was seen a handful of times. The genes are TRBV7-2 and TRBJ2-2; unclear D gene. The germline V gene encodes CDR1 SGHTA and CDR2 FQGNSA. The V end lost 4 bases, the J end lost 7 bases, and 13 bases lay between the germline ends. This CDR3 is 14 amino acids long. The CDR3 loop reads CASSWRGDGGELFF. The CDR3 DNA follows: TGTGCCAGCAGCTGGCGCGGCGACGGCGGGGAGCTGTTTTTT.

This clonotype showed up just a few times. The chain carries TRBV5-1 and TRBJ1-2; D not certain. The V end lost 4 bases, the J end lost 0 bases, and 16 bases lay between the germline ends. This CDR3 is built from 16 residues. The germline V gene has CDR1 SGHRS and CDR2 YFSETQ. The CDR3 spells CASSTLPARANYGYTF. The CDR3 region has the DNA TGCGCCAGCAGCACCCTGCCCGCGCGAGCTAACTATGGCTACACCTTC. The full variable domain, its missing parts supplied by reference TRBV5-1 and TRBJ1-2, is KAGVTQTPRYLIKTRGQQVTLSCSPISGHRSVSWYQQTPGQGLQFLFEYFSETQRNKGNFPGRFSGRQFSNSRSEMNVSTLELGDSALYLCASSTLPARANYGYTFGSGTRLTVV.

This clonotype was picked up many times. The chain carries TRBV10-3 and TRBJ2-3; the D is unclear. Deletions cut 3 bases from V and 0 bases from J, with 13 bases between. The CDR3 is 16 residues long. Germline CDR1 and CDR2: ENHRY and SYGVKD. The chain's CDR3 is CAISELSGSSTDTQYF. CDR3 bases: TGTGCCATCAGTGAATTAAGTGGATCTAGCACAGATACGCAGTATTTT.

The chain recombines TRBV5-1 with TRBJ2-3; D is uncertain. Germline V CDR1 and CDR2: SGHRS, YFSETQ. V lost 4 bases and J lost 4, with 13 bases in between. The CDR3 runs to 14 residues. CDR3 coding DNA: TGCGCCAGCAGCAGGTCGGTGGATGCAGATACGCAGTATTTT. Translated: CASSRSVDADTQYF.

This clonotype was seen many times. The rearrangement uses TRBV5-1 and TRBJ2-3, with D unclear. Per germline, CDR1 SGHRS and CDR2 YFSETQ. V lost 4 bases, J lost 2 bases, and 11 bases lay in between. This CDR3 has 14 residues. In DNA form, the CDR3 reads TGCGCCAGCAGCGCCAGGACGGACACAGATACGCAGTATTTT. It yields the protein CASSARTDTDTQYF.

This clonotype has a handful of counts. V and J are TRBV5-1 and TRBJ2-7; the match to TRBD1 covers 8 bases. The CDR3 length is 16 residues. The germline V gene has CDR1 SGHRS and CDR2 YFSETQ. The V segment lost 2 bases and the J segment 6 bases; nucleotides outside the gene matches: 13. This CDR3 is CASSLDGTGGVGEQYF. The CDR3 DNA is TGCGCCAGCAGCTTAGATGGGACAGGAGGAGTCGGCGAGCAGTACTTC.

This rearrangement joins TRBV24-1 to TRBJ1-5; D is uncertain. Deletions cut 11 bases from V and 0 bases from J, with 13 bases between. The V gene's germline CDR1 is KGHDR and CDR2 SFDVKD. This CDR3 region has 14 residues. For the CDR3, the DNA is TGTGCCAGCATCGAGAGTTATAGCAATCAGCCCCAGCATTTT. Translation: CASIESYSNQPQHF.